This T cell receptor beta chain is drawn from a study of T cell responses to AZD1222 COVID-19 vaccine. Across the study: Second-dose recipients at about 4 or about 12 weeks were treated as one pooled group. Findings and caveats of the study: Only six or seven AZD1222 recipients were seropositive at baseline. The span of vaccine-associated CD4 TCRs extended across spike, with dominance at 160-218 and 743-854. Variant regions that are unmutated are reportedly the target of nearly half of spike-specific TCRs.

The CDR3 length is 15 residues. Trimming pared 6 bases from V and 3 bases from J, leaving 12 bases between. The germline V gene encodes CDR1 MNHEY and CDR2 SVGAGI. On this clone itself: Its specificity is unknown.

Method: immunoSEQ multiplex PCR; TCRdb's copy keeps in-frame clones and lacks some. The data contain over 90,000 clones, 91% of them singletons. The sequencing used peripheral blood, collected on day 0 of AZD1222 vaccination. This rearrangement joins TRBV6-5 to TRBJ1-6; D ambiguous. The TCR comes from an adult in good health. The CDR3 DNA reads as TGTGCCAGCAGGCCCAAGTTAATCTATAATTCACCCCTCCACTTT. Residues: CASRPKLIYNSPLHF.